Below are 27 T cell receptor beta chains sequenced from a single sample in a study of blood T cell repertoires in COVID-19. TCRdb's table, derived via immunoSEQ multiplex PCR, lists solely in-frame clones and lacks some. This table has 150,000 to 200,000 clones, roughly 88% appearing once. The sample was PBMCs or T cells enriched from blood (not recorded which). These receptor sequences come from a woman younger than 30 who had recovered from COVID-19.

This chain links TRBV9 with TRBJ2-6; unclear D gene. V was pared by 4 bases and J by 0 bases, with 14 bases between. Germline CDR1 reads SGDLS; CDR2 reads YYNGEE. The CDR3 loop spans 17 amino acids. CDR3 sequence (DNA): TGTGCCAGCAGCCCACTTCCTCTCGACTCTGGGGCCAACGTCCTGACTTTC. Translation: CASSPLPLDSGANVLTF.

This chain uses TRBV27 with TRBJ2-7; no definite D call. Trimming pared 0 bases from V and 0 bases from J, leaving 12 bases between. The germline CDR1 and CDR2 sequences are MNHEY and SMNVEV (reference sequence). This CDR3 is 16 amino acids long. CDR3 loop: CASSLSAGSFSYEQYF. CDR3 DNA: TGTGCCAGCAGTTTATCGGCCGGGTCCTTCTCCTACGAGCAGTACTTC.

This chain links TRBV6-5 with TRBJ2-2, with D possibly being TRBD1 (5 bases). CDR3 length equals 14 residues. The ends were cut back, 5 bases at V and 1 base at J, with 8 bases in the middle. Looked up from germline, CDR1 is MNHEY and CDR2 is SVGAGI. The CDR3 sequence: CASSTTGNTGELFF. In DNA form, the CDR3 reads TGTGCCAGCAGTACAACAGGGAACACCGGGGAGCTGTTTTTT.

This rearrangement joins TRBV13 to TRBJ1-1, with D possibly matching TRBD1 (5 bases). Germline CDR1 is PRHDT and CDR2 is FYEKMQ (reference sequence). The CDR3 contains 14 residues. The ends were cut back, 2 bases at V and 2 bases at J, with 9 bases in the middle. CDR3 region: CASSLRGRNTEAFF. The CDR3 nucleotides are TGTGCCAGCAGCTTAAGGGGCAGAAACACTGAAGCTTTCTTT.

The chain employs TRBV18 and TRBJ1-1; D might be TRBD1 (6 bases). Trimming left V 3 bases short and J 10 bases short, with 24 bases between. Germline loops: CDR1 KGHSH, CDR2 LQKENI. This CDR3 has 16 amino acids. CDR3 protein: CASSPGDTSEGIGAFF. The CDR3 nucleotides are TGTGCCAGCTCACCTGGGGACACCTCTGAAGGGATAGGAGCTTTCTTT.

DNA of the CDR3: TGTGCCAGCAGTTCGCCCGGGACATCCCCGGGGGAGCAGTACTTC. Translated: CASSSPGTSPGEQYF. This chain connects TRBV28 to TRBJ2-7; weak D call: TRBD1 (6 bases). Trimming stripped 4 bases from V and 7 bases from J, with 20 bases between. Germline loops: CDR1 MDHEN, CDR2 SYDVKM. The CDR3 is 15 amino acids. The full variable domain, rest sourced from reference TRBV28 and TRBJ2-7, is DVKVTQSSRYLVKRTGEKVFLECVQDMDHENMFWYRQDPGLGLRLIYFSYDVKMKEKGDIPEGYSVSREKKERFSLILESASTNQTSMYLCASSSPGTSPGEQYFGPGTRLTVT.

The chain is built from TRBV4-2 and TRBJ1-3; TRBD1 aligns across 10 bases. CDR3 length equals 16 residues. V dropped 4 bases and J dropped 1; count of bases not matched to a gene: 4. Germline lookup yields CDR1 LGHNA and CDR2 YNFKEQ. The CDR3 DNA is TGTGCCAGCAGCCTAAAGGGACAGGGGTCTGGAAACACCATATATTTT. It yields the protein CASSLKGQGSGNTIYF.

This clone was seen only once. CDR3 coding DNA: TGTGCCAGCCGAAAACTTGGAGGGAGCTACGAGCAGTACTTC. Its translation: CASRKLGGSYEQYF. The chain carries TRBV18 and TRBJ2-7, with D maybe TRBD2 (6 bases). The CDR3 runs 14 residues. Trimming removed 8 bases from V and 3 bases from J, with 17 bases in between. The germline gives CDR1 KGHSH, CDR2 LQKENI.

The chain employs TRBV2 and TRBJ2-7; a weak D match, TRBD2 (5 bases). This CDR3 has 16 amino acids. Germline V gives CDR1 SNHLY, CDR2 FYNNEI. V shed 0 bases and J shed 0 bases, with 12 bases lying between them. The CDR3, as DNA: TGTGCCAGCAGTGAAGCGGAAGCGGAACACTCCTACGAGCAGTACTTC. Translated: CASSEAEAEHSYEQYF.

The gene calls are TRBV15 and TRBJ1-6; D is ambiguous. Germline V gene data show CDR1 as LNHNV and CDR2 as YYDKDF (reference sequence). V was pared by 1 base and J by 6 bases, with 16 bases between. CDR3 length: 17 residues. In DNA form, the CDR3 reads TGTGCCACCAGCAGAGGAGACGATCGGGGTCCTAATTCACCCCTCCACTTT. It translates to CATSRGDDRGPNSPLHF.

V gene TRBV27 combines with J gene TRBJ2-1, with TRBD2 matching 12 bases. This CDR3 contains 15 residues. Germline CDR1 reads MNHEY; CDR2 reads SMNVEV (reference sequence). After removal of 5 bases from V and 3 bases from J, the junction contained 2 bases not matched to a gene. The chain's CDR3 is CASSQTSGGYNEQFF. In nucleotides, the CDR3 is TGTGCCAGCAGTCAGACTAGCGGGGGCTACAATGAGCAGTTCTTC.

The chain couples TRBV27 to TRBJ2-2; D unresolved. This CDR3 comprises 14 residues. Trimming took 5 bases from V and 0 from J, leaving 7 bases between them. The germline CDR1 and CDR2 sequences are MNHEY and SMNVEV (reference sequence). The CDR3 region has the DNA TGTGCCAGCAGTCTGGGCGCGAACACCGGGGAGCTGTTTTTT. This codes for CASSLGANTGELFF.

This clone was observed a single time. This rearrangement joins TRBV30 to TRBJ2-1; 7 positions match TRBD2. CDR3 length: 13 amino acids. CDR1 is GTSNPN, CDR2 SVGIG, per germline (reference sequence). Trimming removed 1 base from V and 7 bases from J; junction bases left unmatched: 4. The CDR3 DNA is TGTGCCTGGAGTGGACTAGCCGCGAATGAGCAGTTCTTC. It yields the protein CAWSGLAANEQFF.

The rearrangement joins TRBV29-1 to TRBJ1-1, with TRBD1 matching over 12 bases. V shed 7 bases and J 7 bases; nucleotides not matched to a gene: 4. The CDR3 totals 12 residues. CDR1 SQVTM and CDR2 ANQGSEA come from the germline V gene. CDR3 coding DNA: TGCAGCGCGGGACAGGGGGCCGGTGAAGCTTTCTTT. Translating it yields CSAGQGAGEAFF.

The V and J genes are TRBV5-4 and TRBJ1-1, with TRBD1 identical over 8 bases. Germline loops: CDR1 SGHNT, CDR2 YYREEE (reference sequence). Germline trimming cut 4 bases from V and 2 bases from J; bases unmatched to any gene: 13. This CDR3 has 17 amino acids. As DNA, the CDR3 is TGTGCCAGCAGCCGCCAGGGGGCTCGTGCGGGAAACACTGAAGCTTTCTTT. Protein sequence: CASSRQGARAGNTEAFF.

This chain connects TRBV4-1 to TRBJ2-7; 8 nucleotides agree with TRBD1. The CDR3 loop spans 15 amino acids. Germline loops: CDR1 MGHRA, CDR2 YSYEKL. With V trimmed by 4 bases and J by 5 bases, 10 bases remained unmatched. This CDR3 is CASSPRTGSLHEQYF. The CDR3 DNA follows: TGCGCCAGCAGCCCCAGGACAGGGAGCCTCCACGAGCAGTACTTC.

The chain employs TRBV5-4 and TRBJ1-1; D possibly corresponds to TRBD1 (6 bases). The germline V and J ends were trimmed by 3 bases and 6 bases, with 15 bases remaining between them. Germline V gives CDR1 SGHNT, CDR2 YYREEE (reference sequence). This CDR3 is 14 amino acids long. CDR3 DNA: TGTGCCAGCAGCTCCGCGGGGGGGCCCTCTGAAGCTTTCTTT. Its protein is CASSSAGGPSEAFF.

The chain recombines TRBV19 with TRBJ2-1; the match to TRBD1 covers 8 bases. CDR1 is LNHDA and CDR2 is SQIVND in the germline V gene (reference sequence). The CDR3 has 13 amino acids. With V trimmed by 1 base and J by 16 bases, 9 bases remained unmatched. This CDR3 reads CASSIGGGQGYFF. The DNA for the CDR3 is TGTGCCAGTAGTATAGGTGGAGGACAGGGATATTTCTTC. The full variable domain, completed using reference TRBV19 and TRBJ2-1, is DGGITQSPKYLFRKEGQNVTLSCEQNLNHDAMYWYRQDPGQGLRLIYYSQIVNDFQKGDIAEGYSVSREKKESFPLTVTSAQKNPTAFYLCASSIGGGQGYFFGPGTRLTVL.

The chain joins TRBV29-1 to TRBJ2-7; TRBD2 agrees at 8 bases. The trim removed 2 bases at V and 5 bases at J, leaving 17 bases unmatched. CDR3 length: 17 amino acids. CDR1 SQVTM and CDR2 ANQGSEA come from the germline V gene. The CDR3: CSVELPGKREMDDEQYF. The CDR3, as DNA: TGCAGCGTTGAACTTCCGGGCAAGCGGGAGATGGATGACGAGCAGTACTTC.

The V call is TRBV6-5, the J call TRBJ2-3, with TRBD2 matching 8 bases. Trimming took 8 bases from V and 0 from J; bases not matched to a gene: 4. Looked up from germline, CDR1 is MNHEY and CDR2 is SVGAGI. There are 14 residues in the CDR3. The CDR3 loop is CASGTSGSTDTQYF. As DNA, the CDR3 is TGTGCCAGCGGCACTAGCGGCAGCACAGATACGCAGTATTTT.

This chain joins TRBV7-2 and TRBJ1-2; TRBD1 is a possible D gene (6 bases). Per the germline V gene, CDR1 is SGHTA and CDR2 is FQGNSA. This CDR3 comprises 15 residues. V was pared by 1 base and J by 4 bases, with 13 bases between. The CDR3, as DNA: TGTGCCAGCAGCTTAGTTGGGGGCGCAGCCTATGGCTACACCTTC. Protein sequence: CASSLVGGAAYGYTF.

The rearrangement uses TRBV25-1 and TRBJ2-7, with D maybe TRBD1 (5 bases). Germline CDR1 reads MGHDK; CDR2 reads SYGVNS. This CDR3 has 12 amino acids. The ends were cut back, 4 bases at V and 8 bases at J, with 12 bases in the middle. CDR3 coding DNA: TGTGCCAGCAGTGCTGGACACGGTCAGCAGTACTTC. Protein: CASSAGHGQQYF.

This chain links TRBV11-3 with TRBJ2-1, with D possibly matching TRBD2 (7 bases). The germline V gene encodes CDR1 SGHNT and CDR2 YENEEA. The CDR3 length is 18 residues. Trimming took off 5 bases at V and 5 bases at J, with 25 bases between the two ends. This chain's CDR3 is CASSVHRVGEGPDNEQFF. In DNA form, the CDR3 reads TGTGCCAGCAGCGTACACAGGGTGGGGGAGGGCCCGGACAATGAGCAGTTCTTC.

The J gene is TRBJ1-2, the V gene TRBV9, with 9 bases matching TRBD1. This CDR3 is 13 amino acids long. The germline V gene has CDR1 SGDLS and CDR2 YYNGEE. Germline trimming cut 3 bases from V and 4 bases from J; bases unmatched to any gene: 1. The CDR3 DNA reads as TGTGCCAGCAGCGGGGGACAGGGCTATGGCTACACCTTC. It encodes CASSGGQGYGYTF.

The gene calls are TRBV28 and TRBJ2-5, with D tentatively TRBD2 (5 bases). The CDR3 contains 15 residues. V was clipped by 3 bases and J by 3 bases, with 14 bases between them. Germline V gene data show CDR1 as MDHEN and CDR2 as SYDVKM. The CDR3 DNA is TGTGCCAGCAGTTTTCATTCGGGGTACGAAGAGACCCAGTACTTC. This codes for CASSFHSGYEETQYF.

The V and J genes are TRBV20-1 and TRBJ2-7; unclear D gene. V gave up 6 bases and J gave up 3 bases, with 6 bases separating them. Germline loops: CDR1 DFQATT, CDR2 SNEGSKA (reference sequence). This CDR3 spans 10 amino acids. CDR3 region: CSAENYEQYF. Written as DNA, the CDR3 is TGCAGTGCCGAGAACTACGAGCAGTACTTC.

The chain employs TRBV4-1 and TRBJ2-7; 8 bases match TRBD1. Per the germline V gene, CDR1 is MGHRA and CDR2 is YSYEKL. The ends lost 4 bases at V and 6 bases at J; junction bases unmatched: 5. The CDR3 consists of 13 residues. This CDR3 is CASSPLGQGEQYF. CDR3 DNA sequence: TGCGCCAGCAGCCCTTTAGGACAGGGCGAGCAGTACTTC.